Given below is one TCR beta chain in context. Its antigen is as yet unknown. The data originate from a study of vaccination effects on CD4 cells after COVID-19. Study-wide findings and caveats: Few convalescent patients, and no early post-infection timepoints, were available to the study. The study found marked clonal contraction of infection- and vaccine-induced clones late after vaccination.

V lost 5 bases and J 6 bases, leaving 15 bases between the germline ends. Per the germline V gene, CDR1 is SGHTA and CDR2 is FQGNSA. The CDR3 totals 14 residues. Repertoires were generated with immunoSEQ multiplex PCR, while TCRdb's copy carries only in-frame clones and drops some. The sample contains 70,000 to 95,000 clones, about 70% of which appear only once. Antigen-specific CD4+ T cell clonotypes were called by their expansion after viral peptide-pool culture in ViraFEST. Upon completion of more than 9 days in culture, CD4+ T cells were isolated. People in the vaccine group had not been infected with SARS-CoV-2 before, and their nucleocapsid antibodies were negative. Both day 3 and day 7 saw half the medium replaced with IL-2 medium.

The material was CD4+ T cells from PBMCs cultured with HCoV-229E spike peptides, obtained before COVID-19 vaccination. The chain couples TRBV7-2 to TRBJ2-3, with D maybe TRBD2 (6 bases). The TCR comes from a human donor who received a COVID-19 vaccine. DNA for the CDR3: TGTGCCAGCAGCGCGGGACGGCTAGCCGATACGCAGTATTTT. It is translated as CASSAGRLADTQYF.